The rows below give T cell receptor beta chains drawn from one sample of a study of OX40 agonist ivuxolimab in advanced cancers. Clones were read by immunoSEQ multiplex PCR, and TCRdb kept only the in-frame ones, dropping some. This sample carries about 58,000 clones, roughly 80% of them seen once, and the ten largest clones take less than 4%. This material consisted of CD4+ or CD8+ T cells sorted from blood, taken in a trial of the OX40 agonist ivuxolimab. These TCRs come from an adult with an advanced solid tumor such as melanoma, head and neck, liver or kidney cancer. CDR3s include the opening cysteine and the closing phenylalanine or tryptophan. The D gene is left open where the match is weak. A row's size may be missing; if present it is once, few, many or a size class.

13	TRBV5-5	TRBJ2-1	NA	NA	TGTGCCAGCAGCCCGGGACCTAACAATGAGCAGTTCTTC	CASSPGPNNEQFF
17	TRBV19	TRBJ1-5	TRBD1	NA	TGTGCCAGTAGTGGACAGGGGGCGTCGGGTAGCAATCAGCCCCAGCATTTT	CASSGQGASGSNQPQHF
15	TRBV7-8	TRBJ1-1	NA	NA	TGTGCCAGCAGCTTCGCCGGGGTGATGAACACTGAAGCTTTCTTT	CASSFAGVMNTEAFF
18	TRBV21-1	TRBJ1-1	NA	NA	TGTGCCAGCAGCATTCACTACAGGGGTCCTTACATGAACACTGAAGCTTTCTTT	CASSIHYRGPYMNTEAFF
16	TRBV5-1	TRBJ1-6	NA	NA	TGCGCCAGCAGCTTGGTATCCGGGGGCGCGGGTTCACCCCTCCACTTT	CASSLVSGGAGSPLHF
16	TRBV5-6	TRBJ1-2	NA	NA	TGTGCCAGCAGCTTGGTGACTCTTAGTAGTAGCTATGGCTACACCTTC	CASSLVTLSSSYGYTF
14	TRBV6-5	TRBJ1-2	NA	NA	TGTGCCAGCAGCCCCGGGGGGAAATCGAATGGCTACACCTTC	CASSPGGKSNGYTF
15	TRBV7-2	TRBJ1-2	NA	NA	TGTGCCAGCAGCTTTACAGGGATTACTAACTATGGCTACACCTTC	CASSFTGITNYGYTF
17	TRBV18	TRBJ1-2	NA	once	TGTGCCAGCTCACCGACCCCCGCGAACCGAGCTAACTATGGCTACACCTTC	CASSPTPANRANYGYTF
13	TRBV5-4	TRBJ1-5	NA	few	TGTGCCAGCAGCTTTTCTGGGGCGCAGCCCCAGCATTTT	CASSFSGAQPQHF
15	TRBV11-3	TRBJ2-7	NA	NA	TGTGCCAGCAGCTTTCCCGGATCTTTCTCCTACGAGCAGTACTTC	CASSFPGSFSYEQYF
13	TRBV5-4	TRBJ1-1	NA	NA	TGTGCCAGCAGCTTGGAGGGGGGAACTGAAGCTTTCTTT	CASSLEGGTEAFF
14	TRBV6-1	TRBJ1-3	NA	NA	TGTGCCAGCTTAAGAGTCCTCTCTGGAAACACCATATATTTT	CASLRVLSGNTIYF
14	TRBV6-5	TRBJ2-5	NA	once	TGTGCCAGCGGGCAACTCCGGACACCGGAGACCCAGTACTTC	CASGQLRTPETQYF
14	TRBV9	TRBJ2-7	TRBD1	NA	TGTGCCAGCAGCACAGGGGGCATGGGGTACGAGCAGTACTTC	CASSTGGMGYEQYF
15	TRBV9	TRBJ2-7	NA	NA	TGTGCCAGCAGCCCAAGTAGGGGGGAGTGGGGCGAGCAGTACTTC	CASSPSRGEWGEQYF
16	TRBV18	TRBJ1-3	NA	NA	TGTGCCAGCTCAGCCAAGGACGGCCTTGCTGGAAACACCATATATTTT	CASSAKDGLAGNTIYF
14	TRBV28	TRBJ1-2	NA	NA	TGTGCCAGCAGTTTTTCAGGTGGGAACTATGGCTACACCTTC	CASSFSGGNYGYTF
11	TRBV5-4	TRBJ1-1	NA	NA	TGTGCCAGCAGCTTTAACACTGAAGCTTTCTTT	CASSFNTEAFF
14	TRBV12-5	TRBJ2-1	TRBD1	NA	TGTGCTAGTCGGAGCGCAGGGACAGCAGGTGAGCAGTTCTTC	CASRSAGTAGEQFF
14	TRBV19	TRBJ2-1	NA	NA	TGTGCCAGCGAACTAGCAACGGTTGGGGGTGAGCAGTTCTTC	CASELATVGGEQFF
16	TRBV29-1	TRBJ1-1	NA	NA	TGCAGCGTTGAAGGAGTACGGGGGCACGGAGACACTGAAGCTTTCTTT	CSVEGVRGHGDTEAFF
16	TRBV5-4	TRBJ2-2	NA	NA	TGTGCCAGCAGCCTCGACGGGACACCGAACACCGGGGAGCTGTTTTTT	CASSLDGTPNTGELFF
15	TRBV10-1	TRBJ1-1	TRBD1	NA	TGCGCCAGCAGTGCGAAGGGACAGTTGAACACTGAAGCTTTCTTT	CASSAKGQLNTEAFF
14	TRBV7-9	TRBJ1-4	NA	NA	TGTGCCAGCAGCACAGGACGGAATAATGAAAAACTGTTTTTT	CASSTGRNNEKLFF
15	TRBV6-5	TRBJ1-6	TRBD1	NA	TGTGCCAGCAGCTTAATACAGGGGGCTCATTCACCCCTCCACTTT	CASSLIQGAHSPLHF
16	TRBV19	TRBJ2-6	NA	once	TGTGCCAGTAGTATGGACTCCTATTCTGGGGCCAACGTCCTGACTTTC	CASSMDSYSGANVLTF